This entry features one T cell receptor beta chain sequence. The data originate from a study of blood T cell repertoires in COVID-19. The CDR3 totals 18 residues. Trimming at V came to 3 bases and at J to 6 bases, leaving 19 bases not matched to a gene. The germline V gene encodes CDR1 ENHRY and CDR2 SYGVKD. TCRdb keeps only in-frame clones here, not all; method: immunoSEQ multiplex PCR. Here the sample spans 200,000 to 250,000 clones, around nine tenths being singletons. This receptor was identified in a woman between 55 and 75 years old with acute or convalescent COVID-19. This sequence joins TRBV10-3 and TRBJ2-7, with 8 nucleotides matching TRBD2. Material for sequencing was peripheral blood. Here the CDR3 reads CAISDLNRILAARAEQYF. CDR3 DNA sequence: TGTGCCATCAGTGACCTTAATAGAATACTAGCGGCGAGGGCCGAGCAGTACTTC.